Ten or more counts support the clone carrying this T cell receptor (beta chain). Its antigen is undetermined. The data derive from a study of glioma-infiltrating T cells. Study-wide findings and caveats: CDR3 overlap between tissue and blood was very small. Tissue-blood divergence was below expectation in non-neoplastic patients, above in gliomas.

Germline V lookup: CDR1 MNHNS, CDR2 SASEGT. This CDR3 has 14 amino acids. V was pared by 6 bases and J by 3 bases, with 3 bases of the junction left unmatched. The iRepertoire nested amplicon-rescue multiplex PCR amplified TCR alpha and beta CDR3s from RNA. For one-step reverse transcription and amplification, 100-400 ng of tissue mRNA or PBMC total RNA was used. TCRdb re-called the multiplex PCR reads with MiXCR, one entry per CDR3 protein. The sample lists approximately 45,000 distinct CDR3 sequences, more than 20% seen once, with around 5.8% in the top ten. This clonotype originated in a human donor with low-grade glioma or glioblastoma, undergoing nonglioma brain surgery, or in good health (not recorded which). Sequenced input: glioma tissue, nonneoplastic brain tissue, or PBMCs (not recorded which). This chain links TRBV6-1 with TRBJ1-5, with 9 bases that match TRBD1. For the CDR3, the DNA is TGTGCCAGCAGCAGGACAGGGGACAATCAGCCCCAGCATTTT. Encoded protein: CASSRTGDNQPQHF.